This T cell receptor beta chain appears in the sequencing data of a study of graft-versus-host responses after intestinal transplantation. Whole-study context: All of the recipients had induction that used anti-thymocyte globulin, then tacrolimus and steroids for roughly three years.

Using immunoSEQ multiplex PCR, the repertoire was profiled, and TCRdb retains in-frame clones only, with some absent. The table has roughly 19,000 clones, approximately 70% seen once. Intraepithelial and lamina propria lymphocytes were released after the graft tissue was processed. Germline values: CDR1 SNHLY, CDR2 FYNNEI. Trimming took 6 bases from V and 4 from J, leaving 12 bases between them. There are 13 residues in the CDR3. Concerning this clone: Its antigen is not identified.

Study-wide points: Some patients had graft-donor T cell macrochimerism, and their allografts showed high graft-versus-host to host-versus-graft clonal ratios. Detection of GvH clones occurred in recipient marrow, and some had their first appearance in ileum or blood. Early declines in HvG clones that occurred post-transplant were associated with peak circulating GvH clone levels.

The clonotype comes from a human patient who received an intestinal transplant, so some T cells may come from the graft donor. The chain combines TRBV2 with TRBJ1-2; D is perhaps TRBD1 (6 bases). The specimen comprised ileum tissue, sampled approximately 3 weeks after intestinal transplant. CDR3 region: CASRRGSRYGYTF. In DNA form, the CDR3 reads TGTGCCAGCAGAAGGGGGTCGCGCTATGGCTACACCTTC. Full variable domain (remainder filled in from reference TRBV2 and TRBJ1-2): EPEVTQTPSHQVTQMGQEVILRCVPISNHLYFYWYRQILGQKVEFLVSFYNNEISEKSEIFDDQFSVERPDGSNFTLKIRSTKLEDSAMYFCASRRGSRYGYTFGSGTRLTVV.